This entry concerns a single TCR beta chain. Its antigen remains unidentified. The table came from immunoSEQ multiplex PCR; TCRdb's copy has only in-frame clones and leaves some out. The sample includes around 350,000 clones, 86% of them seen just once. This specimen comes from a study of cytomegalovirus exposure and HLA in healthy donors. Study findings and constraints: The authors enumerated over 150 TCR beta chains as linked to cytomegalovirus.

The receptor's source is a woman between 18 and 29 years old in good health and CMV-seronegative. The sample comprised PBMCs.

The CDR3 sequence is CASSPAQAHEQFF. CDR3 sequence (DNA): TGTGCCAGCTCACCTGCGCAGGCCCATGAGCAGTTCTTC. V and J are TRBV18 and TRBJ2-1; the D is unclear. This CDR3 region has 13 residues. Looked up from germline, CDR1 is KGHSH and CDR2 is LQKENI. V lost 3 bases and J lost 8, with 11 bases in between.